Listed below are T cell receptor beta chains from one sample, sequenced in a study of spatial heterogeneity in lung cancer. TCRdb passed the 5' RACE reads through MiXCR, listing each CDR3 protein once. The sample has some 100,000 distinct CDR3 sequences, approximately 4% seen once; the top ten hold 21%. The sample was lung tumor tissue, taken at surgery. All receptors come from a male donor with early-stage non-small cell lung cancer. Both conserved end residues are part of each CDR3. Each record gives: J gene, clone size, D gene, CDR3 length, V gene, CDR3 protein, CDR3 DNA. D genes are given only for firm matches. The size entry is marked missing in some rows and otherwise reads once, few, many or a size class.

TRBJ1-1	many	NA	15	TRBV3-1	CASSPVNAGDTEAFF	TGTGCCAGCAGCCCGGTTAACGCGGGGGACACTGAAGCTTTCTTT
TRBJ2-7	few	NA	12	TRBV28	CASRQGVGEQYF	TGTGCCTCGCGGCAGGGTGTAGGCGAGCAGTACTTC
TRBJ2-2	many	NA	15	TRBV7-8	CASSLVAGLSGELFF	TGTGCCAGCAGCTTAGTCGCGGGACTCTCCGGGGAGCTGTTTTTT
TRBJ1-1	few	NA	14	TRBV28	CASSFPLREGAAFF	TGTGCCAGCAGTTTTCCCCTGCGCGAGGGTGCGGCTTTCTTT
TRBJ2-5	many	NA	16	TRBV6-5	CASSPVLSPYQETQYF	TGTGCCAGCAGCCCGGTTCTCTCGCCGTACCAAGAGACCCAGTACTTC
TRBJ2-7	few	NA	14	TRBV12-3/TRBV12-4	CASRQAGTSHEQYF	TGTGCCAGCAGACAAGCCGGGACCAGCCACGAGCAGTACTTC
TRBJ2-3	NA	TRBD2	13	TRBV20-1	CSYSSGRQDTQYF	TGCAGTTATTCTAGCGGGAGGCAAGATACGCAGTATTTT
TRBJ2-3	many	TRBD2	14	TRBV7-9	CASSIAGSTDTQYF	TGTGCCAGCAGTATAGCGGGTTCCACAGATACGCAGTATTTT
TRBJ2-1	many	NA	11	TRBV6-1	CATLIYNEQFF	TGTGCCACCCTAATCTACAATGAGCAGTTCTTC
TRBJ1-1	NA	NA	13	TRBV6-1	CASRYRDATEAFF	TGTGCCAGCAGATACAGGGATGCCACTGAAGCTTTCTTT
TRBJ2-2	many	NA	11	TRBV5-1	CASMDTGELFF	TGCGCCAGCATGGACACCGGGGAGCTGTTTTTT
TRBJ2-1	many	NA	14	TRBV5-1	CASSLGSQNNEQFF	TGCGCCAGCAGCTTAGGCTCCCAGAACAATGAGCAGTTCTTC
TRBJ2-3	NA	NA	14	TRBV5-1	CASSLSVNTDTQYF	TGCGCCAGCAGCTTAAGCGTGAACACAGATACGCAGTATTTT
TRBJ2-7	few	TRBD1	15	TRBV27	CASSFWAGGSGEQYF	TGTGCCAGCAGTTTTTGGGCAGGGGGTTCGGGCGAGCAGTACTTC
TRBJ2-3	many	NA	13	TRBV29-1	CSVRQRFTDTQYF	TGCAGCGTACGGCAGCGATTCACAGATACGCAGTATTTT
TRBJ2-2	many	TRBD2	19	TRBV28	CASSLALGLNTVRTGELFF	TGTGCCAGCAGTTTAGCTCTGGGACTAAATACTGTACGCACCGGGGAGCTGTTTTTT
TRBJ2-1	NA	NA	13	TRBV11-3	CASSFPGKNEQFF	TGTGCCAGCAGCTTCCCAGGGAAGAATGAGCAGTTCTTC
TRBJ2-5	many	NA	13	TRBV27	CASSFLLGETQYF	TGTGCCAGCAGTTTCTTGTTGGGGGAGACCCAGTACTTC
TRBJ1-5	many	TRBD1	14	TRBV6-6	CASSTGQGDQPQHF	TGTGCCAGCAGTACGGGACAGGGGGATCAGCCCCAGCATTTT
TRBJ2-3	many	NA	14	TRBV27	CASSLGASTDTQYF	TGTGCCAGCAGTTTAGGGGCTAGCACAGATACGCAGTATTTT
TRBJ1-6	many	TRBD1	15	TRBV20-1	CSARVGGRNNSPLHF	TGCAGTGCTAGAGTAGGGGGCAGGAATAATTCACCCCTCCACTTT
TRBJ2-1	many	TRBD1	14	TRBV27	CASSPMTGGNEQFF	TGTGCCAGCAGTCCGATGACAGGGGGGAATGAGCAGTTCTTC
TRBJ2-3	many	NA	15	TRBV4-1	CASSQALLPSDTQYF	TGCGCCAGCAGCCAAGCCCTGCTCCCGTCTGATACGCAGTATTTT
TRBJ1-5	NA	TRBD1	21	TRBV20-1	CSARGTGGLHPVSGGYQPQHF	TGCAGTGCTAGAGGGACAGGGGGCCTTCATCCTGTCTCCGGTGGCTATCAGCCCCAGCATTTT
TRBJ2-5	many	NA	14	TRBV29-1	CSVILRGLLETQYF	TGCAGCGTTATCCTACGGGGGCTACTAGAGACCCAGTACTTC
TRBJ2-7	many	NA	13	TRBV10-3	CAISESMGYEQYF	TGTGCCATCAGTGAGTCGATGGGGTACGAGCAGTACTTC
TRBJ2-7	many	NA	14	TRBV3-1	CASSQGRQAAEQYF	TGTGCCAGCAGCCAAGGGCGACAGGCTGCCGAGCAGTACTTC
TRBJ2-6	few	TRBD1	20	TRBV5-5	CASSTGTGGVLESGANVLTF	TGTGCCAGCAGTACCGGGACAGGGGGCGTTTTAGAGTCTGGGGCCAACGTCCTGACTTTC
TRBJ2-7	many	NA	11	TRBV20-1	CSARAIHEQYF	TGCAGTGCTAGGGCAATCCACGAGCAGTACTTC
TRBJ2-1	many	TRBD2	13	TRBV11-2	CASSLSLAGGPVF	TGTGCCAGCAGCTTATCCCTAGCGGGAGGGCCTGTCTTC
TRBJ1-5	many	NA	19	TRBV12-3/TRBV12-4	CASSRPLDGGRQPNQPQHF	TGTGCCAGCAGCCGCCCCCTTGACGGGGGCCGACAACCCAATCAGCCCCAGCATTTT
TRBJ1-2	many	NA	17	TRBV6-5	CASSYAPKAPDNYGYTF	TGTGCCAGCAGTTACGCCCCAAAGGCCCCCGATAACTATGGCTACACCTTC
TRBJ2-7	many	TRBD1	14	TRBV12-3/TRBV12-4	CASSDRGSPYEQYF	TGTGCCAGCAGCGACAGGGGGAGTCCCTACGAGCAGTACTTC
TRBJ1-3	few	NA	15	TRBV11-2	CASSFRGAGGNTIYF	TGTGCCAGCAGCTTTAGGGGCGCAGGTGGAAACACCATATATTTT
TRBJ1-1	few	NA	16	TRBV11-2	CASSSRGKGLGTEAFF	TGTGCCAGCAGCTCCCGGGGGAAAGGGCTCGGCACTGAAGCTTTCTTT
TRBJ2-5	many	NA	14	TRBV5-4	CASSSPTNAETQYF	TGTGCCAGCAGCTCTCCCACCAATGCAGAGACCCAGTACTTC
TRBJ2-1	NA	TRBD2	16	TRBV28	CASRAQLAGPFNEQFF	TGTGCCAGCAGGGCCCAACTAGCGGGTCCCTTCAATGAGCAGTTCTTC
TRBJ1-2	many	NA	13	TRBV28	CASRKLGRGGYTF	TGTGCCAGCCGCAAGCTGGGGCGCGGTGGCTACACCTTC
TRBJ2-2	few	NA	14	TRBV5-1	CASSFEGSTGELFF	TGCGCCAGCAGCTTTGAGGGTTCCACCGGGGAGCTGTTTTTT
TRBJ2-1	NA	TRBD2	15	TRBV4-1	CASSQVAGALDEQFF	TGCGCCAGCAGCCAAGTAGCGGGAGCGTTGGATGAGCAGTTCTTC
TRBJ2-6	many	NA	15	TRBV9	CASSATGIGANVLTF	TGTGCCAGCAGCGCTACAGGGATTGGGGCCAACGTCCTGACTTTC
TRBJ2-2	many	NA	10	TRBV12-5	CASGYEELFF	TGTGCTAGTGGGTACGAGGAGCTGTTTTTT
TRBJ1-4	few	NA	16	TRBV7-9	CASSFDVTVTNEKLFF	TGTGCCAGCAGCTTTGATGTAACAGTTACTAATGAAAAACTGTTTTTT
TRBJ2-3	many	NA	11	TRBV20-1	CSASRQNTQYF	TGCAGTGCTAGTAGGCAGAATACGCAGTATTTT
TRBJ1-1	few	NA	16	TRBV4-1	CASSQVFGVRNTEAFF	TGCGCCAGCAGCCAAGTCTTTGGGGTAAGGAACACTGAAGCTTTCTTT
TRBJ2-3	many	TRBD2	15	TRBV10-2	CASSSAGGLKATQYF	TGCGCCAGCAGTTCAGCGGGAGGGCTCAAAGCTACGCAGTATTTT
TRBJ1-1	NA	NA	14	TRBV6-6	CASTEGLKNTEAFF	TGTGCCAGCACCGAGGGGTTAAAGAACACTGAAGCTTTCTTT
TRBJ2-5	many	TRBD2	18	TRBV3-1	CASRLNRASGSIEETQYF	TGTGCCAGCAGGCTTAATCGGGCTAGCGGGAGTATTGAAGAGACCCAGTACTTC
TRBJ2-1	many	NA	13	TRBV24-1	CATQVADKGEQFF	TGTGCCACCCAAGTGGCGGATAAGGGGGAGCAGTTCTTC
TRBJ2-5	many	TRBD1	12	TRBV27	CATGTGLETQYF	TGTGCCACGGGGACAGGGCTGGAGACCCAGTACTTC
TRBJ1-4	many	NA	14	TRBV20-1	CSARSPGAAEKLFF	TGCAGTGCTAGGTCTCCGGGGGCAGCGGAAAAACTGTTTTTT
TRBJ1-1	few	TRBD1	15	TRBV6-1	CASSDPYRGNTEAFF	TGTGCCAGCAGTGATCCATACAGGGGGAACACTGAAGCTTTCTTT
TRBJ1-3	many	NA	14	TRBV4-2	CASSQQISGNTIYF	TGTGCCAGCAGCCAGCAAATCTCTGGAAACACCATATATTTT
TRBJ2-1	many	NA	21	TRBV7-2	CASSFFHPPAERPDSYNEQFF	TGTGCCAGCAGCTTTTTTCACCCGCCTGCCGAGCGCCCCGACTCCTACAATGAGCAGTTCTTC
TRBJ2-7	many	NA	15	TRBV10-3	CAISPPPGDSYEQYF	TGTGCCATCAGTCCCCCGCCAGGAGACTCCTACGAGCAGTACTTC